This TCR beta chain was captured in a study of neurological immune-mediated disorders. The authors made cDNA by 5'RACE with 10-nucleotide random UMIs. TCRdb itself ran the 5' RACE reads through MiXCR, one entry per CDR3 protein. Of 50,000 to 60,000 distinct CDR3 sequences in the sample, 2.5% were seen once. This clonotype was found many times. The target antigen is unknown. This CDR3 is 13 amino acids long. Per germline, CDR1 SEHNR and CDR2 FQNEAQ (reference sequence). Trimming took 5 bases from V and 3 from J, leaving 7 bases between them. Study observations and caveats: There were no CDR3 amino acid sequences shared by expanded clones across subjects, a result suggesting private repertoires in all groups.

The source material was PBMCs. The TCR sequence derives from a man aged 50 to 59 with multiple sclerosis. The V and J genes are TRBV7-9 and TRBJ1-4; no reliable D call. As DNA, the CDR3 is TGTGCCAGCAGCCCCCCAGCTAATGAAAAACTGTTTTTT. Encoded protein: CASSPPANEKLFF. Using reference TRBV7-9 and TRBJ1-4 for the parts outside the CDR3, the full variable domain is DTGVSQNPRHKITKRGQNVTFRCDPISEHNRLYWYRQTLGQGPEFLTYFQNEAQLEKSRLLSDRFSAERPKGSFSTLEIQRTEQGDSAMYLCASSPPANEKLFFGSGTQLSVL.